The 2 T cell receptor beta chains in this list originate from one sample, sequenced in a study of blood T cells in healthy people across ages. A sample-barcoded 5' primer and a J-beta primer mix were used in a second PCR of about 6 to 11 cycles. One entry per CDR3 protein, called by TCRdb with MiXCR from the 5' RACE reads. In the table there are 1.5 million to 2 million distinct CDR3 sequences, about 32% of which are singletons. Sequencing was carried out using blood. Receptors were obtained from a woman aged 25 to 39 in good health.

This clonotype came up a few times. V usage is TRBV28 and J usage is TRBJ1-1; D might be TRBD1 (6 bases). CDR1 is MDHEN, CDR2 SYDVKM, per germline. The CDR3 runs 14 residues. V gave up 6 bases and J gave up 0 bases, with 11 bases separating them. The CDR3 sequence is CASRSQGMNTEAFF. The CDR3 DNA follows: TGTGCCAGCAGGTCACAGGGTATGAACACTGAAGCTTTCTTT.

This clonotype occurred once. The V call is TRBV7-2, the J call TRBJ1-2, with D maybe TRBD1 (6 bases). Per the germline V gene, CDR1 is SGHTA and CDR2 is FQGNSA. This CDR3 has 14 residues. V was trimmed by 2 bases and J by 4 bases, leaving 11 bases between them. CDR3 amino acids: CASSLKGGGYGYTF. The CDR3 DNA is TGTGCCAGCAGCTTAAAAGGGGGTGGCTATGGCTACACCTTC.